This T cell receptor (beta chain) comes out of a study of regulatory T cells in long-lasting Graves disease (dated by TCRdb to about 2021). Concerning the study at large: Antithyroid drugs had been taken for less than 3 months by newly diagnosed Graves' disease patients. Persistent Graves' disease patients were compared with newly diagnosed Graves' disease patients by peripheral blood TCR sequencing and RNA sequencing. A total of around 35 samples were covered by TCR sequencing, comprising 13 persistent and roughly 20 newly diagnosed Graves' disease patients. The study was registered as a clinical trial and conducted in China.

The library was made by multiplex PCR. TCRdb shows the sequencer as Illumina HiSeq 4000. CDR3 regions were amplified by Arm-PCR with iRepertoire HTBI primers to construct TCR beta libraries. Before sequencing, the PCR products underwent gel purification. Processing in the source paper ran as follows. A total of roughly 65 TRBV and 14 TRBJ segments were identified across samples and were used for gene usage analysis of CDR3 amino acid clonotypes. COPE and FqMerger were used to merge filtered high-quality paired reads into contigs. BLAST was used to align contigs to IMGT TRBV, TRBD and TRBJ reference genes, and CDR3 was defined according to IMGT. Highly expanded clones were defined as clonotypes with a frequency above 0.1%. Shannon entropy served as the measure of repertoire diversity, while the Gini coefficient captured V-J evenness. A clonotype was considered public if more than one individual shared it. The public reads were run again by TCRdb, first through fastp at Q25 and then through MiXCR, and only productive beta chains were kept. Entries are consolidated by CDR3 protein sequence, retaining the most common genes and DNA. TCRdb, not the authors, supplied the V and J calls. Recorded for this sample are 250,000 to 300,000 distinct CDR3 sequences; about 17% of them occurred a single time. Of the sample, 14% is held by the ten largest clones.

Results and caveats for the whole study, not just this receptor: Patients with persistent disease shared more public clonotypes (over 2,500) than newly diagnosed patients did (more than 900). Compared with newly diagnosed patients, patients with persistent Graves' disease had lower TCR Shannon entropy and fewer highly expanded clones, which suggests clonal expansion. Sequencing and analysis were restricted to the TCR beta chain. Persistent disease showed preferential use of TRBV28, TRBJ1-2 and TRBJ2-5, whereas newly diagnosed disease favored TRBV20-1 and TRBJ2-1. Only peripheral blood was studied, because thyroid tissue, the primary lesion, was inaccessible. The authors noted that the small sample size was a limitation that may lower accuracy.

This clonotype was detected many times. Its antigen is not yet known. No clone much larger than this one lies a single base away; base qualities are absent. Including cysteine and phenylalanine, the CDR3 has 13 amino acids. Left in the record is the CDR3 DNA by itself, 39 bases read in frame from the first base. The germline ends are 15 bases apart after V is trimmed by 8 bases and J by 5 bases. The time point label corresponds to: newly diagnosed GD, antithyroid drugs for less than 3 months. For both TCR sequencing and RNA sequencing, RNA was extracted from PBMCs using TRIzol. The diagnosis of Graves' disease was made according to American Thyroid Association guidelines. Patients for the study were recruited at an endocrinology department in Xi'an, China. From each patient, roughly 9 milliliters of peripheral blood was collected into an EDTA anticoagulant tube. Ficoll Paque Plus density gradient separation was used to isolate PBMCs, and no further T cell sorting was done. An Agilent 2100 Bioanalyzer and agarose gel were used to check RNA quality, and a NanoDrop 2000 was used to measure RNA concentration.

This same sample was also part of a study on T cells in Graves' hyperthyroidism and ophthalmopathy. As the second study states: Graves' hyperthyroidism was defined as stable when no progression to ophthalmopathy occurred over 18 months of follow-up. Hyperthyroidism patients were newly diagnosed, had a disease duration of under 2 months, and were aged 18 to 65 years. Patients with uncontrolled infections, other autoimmune diseases, pregnancy or lactation were excluded. Diagnoses were established on the basis of clinical symptoms, serum thyroxine and TRAb, thyroid ultrasound, and orbital computed tomography. The TCR CDR3 was subjected to a first round of RT-PCR using the HTBI primer set and the Qiagen OneStep RT-PCR kit. Most expanded thyroid clonotypes (frequency above 0.001) were also found in blood, which suggests that blood repertoires may mirror thyroid immune responses. A 13 V-J signature model separated ophthalmopathy from stable hyperthyroidism, with 87.88% sensitivity and just under 84% specificity in cross-validation and 80%/75% in testing. In validation, the model predicted progression to ophthalmopathy with over 65% sensitivity and 72% to 75% specificity, a median of about six months before onset. TCR V-J signatures able to tell the groups apart were searched for in a discovery cohort of 90 to 100 patients, of whom over 40 had Graves' ophthalmopathy and around 56 had stable Graves' hyperthyroidism. Whether ophthalmopathy could be predicted prospectively was tested in an independent validation cohort made up of approximately 19 hyperthyroidism patients plus 17 patients who later progressed to ophthalmopathy. The 95 to 100 discovery patients were randomly divided into training and test sets at a 7:3 ratio. In addition, the study compared T-cell repertoires in thyroid tissue and in blood from over 5 Graves' hyperthyroidism patients. Once sampling was done, hyperthyroidism patients were given methimazole at a starting dose of 30 mg daily, whereas ophthalmopathy patients were given high-dose intravenous methylprednisolone. The libraries were constructed in a second round of multiplex PCR and then size-selected and purified. The libraries were sequenced on an Illumina HiSeq2000 using paired-end 100 bp reads. SOAPnuke was used to process the raw data, throwing out any read that contained adapters or uncalled bases, had a mean Phred below 15, or lacked an exact constant-primer or identifier match. High-quality paired reads were merged using COPE v1.2.5, and each unique nucleotide sequence was defined as a clonotype. MiTCR v1.1 was used to align clonotypes to the IMGT TRBV, TRBD and TRBJ reference segments. The analysis was restricted to V-J combinations with a frequency above 0.0001, which together covered 99% to 99.2% of the repertoires. The TCS score was defined as the ratio of F50 (clonal expansion) to E x V (chaos), calculated using BLOSUM62-based TCRdist between CDR3 peptides within each V-J. Welch's t-statistics and random forest reduced 450 to 600 V-J features to 13, which were used in a naive Bayes classifier (R e1071). No statistical method was used to set the sample size in advance, and investigators knew the group allocation. According to the paper, TCR Vbeta CDR3 sequencing was carried out on 135 peripheral blood samples, which came from fewer than 50 ophthalmopathy, about 75 hyperthyroidism and roughly 17 progressor patients.

The chain couples TRBV12-3 or TRBV12-4 to TRBJ2-5, with the D gene too uncertain to name. Sequencing was performed on peripheral blood mononuclear cells (PBMCs), taken at new diagnosis, from a patient treated with antithyroid drugs. The clonotype was recovered from a woman in her twenties or thirties with Graves disease. Donor details come from another sample of the same person, matched by shared clones. Here is the DNA: TGTGCCAGCGGCAAAGAGGCACGGGAGACCCAGTACTTC. Its translation is CASGKEARETQYF.